The 6 T cell receptor beta chains in this list originate from one sample, sequenced in a study of blood T cell repertoires in COVID-19. Using immunoSEQ multiplex PCR, the repertoire was profiled, and TCRdb retains in-frame clones only, with some absent. The sample contains 90,000 to 100,000 clones, about 88% of which appear only once. The sample was peripheral blood. Receptors were obtained from an elderly man with acute or convalescent COVID-19.

The V gene is TRBV6-1, the J gene TRBJ1-1; tentative D call: TRBD1 (6 bases). Germline lookup yields CDR1 MNHNS and CDR2 SASEGT. The V end lost 2 bases, the J end lost 4 bases, and 8 bases lay between the germline ends. The CDR3 runs 13 residues. The CDR3 region has the DNA TGTGCCAGCAGTGAAAGGGGGGGCACTGAAGCTTTCTTT. It translates to CASSERGGTEAFF.

This clone appeared once. This chain links TRBV18 with TRBJ1-2; the match to TRBD1 covers 7 bases. Per germline, CDR1 KGHSH and CDR2 LQKENI. V was pared by 3 bases and J by 8 bases, with 9 bases of the junction left unmatched. The CDR3 has 14 amino acids. In DNA, the CDR3 is TGTGCCAGCTCACCCCCGACAGGGCCGGAGGGCTACACCTTC. It codes for CASSPPTGPEGYTF.

The chain recombines TRBV4-3 with TRBJ2-1, with a possible D match to TRBD2 (6 bases). This CDR3 comprises 16 residues. Trimming stripped 4 bases from V and 5 bases from J, with 18 bases between. Germline V gives CDR1 LGHNA, CDR2 YSLEER. The CDR3 is CASSPRSQGLDNEQFF. The CDR3, as DNA: TGCGCCAGCAGCCCCAGGAGTCAGGGACTCGACAATGAGCAGTTCTTC.

This chain connects TRBV28 to TRBJ2-3, with 8 bases identical to TRBD1. The CDR3 length is 14 residues. Germline trimming cut 6 bases from V and 1 base from J; bases unmatched to any gene: 3. Looked up from germline, CDR1 is MDHEN and CDR2 is SYDVKM. CDR3 residues: CASRSGQGTDTQYF. The CDR3 DNA sequence: TGTGCCAGCAGGTCGGGACAGGGCACAGATACGCAGTATTTT.

This clone has just one count. This chain links TRBV11-2 with TRBJ2-3; TRBD2 might be the D (5 bases). CDR3 length: 13 residues. Germline CDR1 reads SGHAT; CDR2 reads FQNNGV. Trimming cost V 4 bases and J 3 bases, with 8 bases left between them. The CDR3 protein is CASSSSGTDTQYF. The DNA of the CDR3 is TGTGCCAGCAGCTCCAGCGGAACAGATACGCAGTATTTT. The full variable domain, in which reference TRBV11-2 and TRBJ2-3 provide the parts outside the CDR3, is EAGVAQSPRYKIIEKRQSVAFWCNPISGHATLYWYQQILGQGPKLLIQFQNNGVVDDSQLPKDRFSAERLKGVDSTLKIQPAKLEDSAVYLCASSSSGTDTQYFGPGTRLTVL.

CDR3 sequence: CASSWTSGSNDEQYF. Written as DNA, the CDR3 is TGCGCCAGCAGCTGGACTAGCGGGAGTAACGACGAGCAGTACTTC. This chain connects TRBV5-1 to TRBJ2-7; the match to TRBD2 covers 13 bases. V trimming: 3 bases; J trimming: 5 bases; junction bases outside the gene matches: 5. Germline CDR1 reads SGHRS; CDR2 reads YFSETQ. The CDR3 runs 15 residues.